The 11 T cell receptor beta chains listed next were all sequenced from one sample in a study of blood T cell repertoires in COVID-19. The assay was immunoSEQ multiplex PCR, and TCRdb's table has in-frame clones only and misses some. Of 110,000 to 150,000 clones in the sample, 85% are singletons; the top ten hold over 2.5%. The sequencing sample was made of peripheral blood. Receptors were obtained from a man aged 50 to 60 with acute or convalescent COVID-19.

The gene calls are TRBV10-2 and TRBJ1-3; a possible D gene is TRBD1 (5 bases). The CDR3 loop spans 15 amino acids. V lost 5 bases and J lost 0, with 11 bases in between. CDR1 is WSHSY, CDR2 SAAADI, per germline. Written as DNA, the CDR3 is TGCGCCAGCAGTCAGGGTGGGGTCTCTGGAAACACCATATATTTT. This gives the protein CASSQGGVSGNTIYF.

This clone was observed once. The chain is built from TRBV30 and TRBJ1-1; no clear D gene. The V and J ends lost 4 bases and 6 bases respectively, with 15 bases between them. Germline V gives CDR1 GTSNPN, CDR2 SVGIG (reference sequence). The CDR3 contains 13 residues. CDR3 in DNA: TGTGCCTGGACTAAGACGGGGAAGTCTGAAGCTTTCTTT. Protein product: CAWTKTGKSEAFF.

The rearrangement uses TRBV5-6 and TRBJ2-3, with D possibly being TRBD1 (5 bases). The V and J ends lost 1 base and 0 bases respectively, with 12 bases between them. The CDR3 sequence is 16 residues long. CDR1 is SGHDT, CDR2 YYEEEE, per germline. DNA for the CDR3: TGTGCCAGCAGCTTGAGGTTAACAGGTAGCACAGATACGCAGTATTTT. Protein: CASSLRLTGSTDTQYF.

The chain carries TRBV11-2 and TRBJ1-3; 9 bases agree with TRBD1. The CDR3 runs to 15 residues. Trimming at V came to 6 bases and at J to 4 bases, leaving 7 bases not matched to a gene. Germline V CDR1 and CDR2: SGHAT, FQNNGV. CDR3 amino acids: CASRRTGGEGNTIYF. The CDR3 DNA reads as TGTGCCAGCAGACGAACAGGGGGCGAAGGAAACACCATATATTTT.

CDR3: CASSSIAGGTDTQYF. The CDR3 DNA sequence: TGCGCCAGCAGCTCTATAGCGGGGGGGACAGATACGCAGTATTTT. This chain links TRBV5-1 with TRBJ2-3; 11 bases line up with TRBD2. Germline CDR1 reads SGHRS; CDR2 reads YFSETQ. This CDR3 has 15 amino acids. With V trimmed by 3 bases and J by 3 bases, 3 bases remained unmatched.

The chain recombines TRBV2 with TRBJ1-5; TRBD1 might be the D (6 bases). This CDR3 comprises 14 residues. Trimming stripped 6 bases from V and 5 bases from J, with 14 bases between. Germline V gene sequence: CDR1 SNHLY, CDR2 FYNNEI. CDR3 loop: CASSVSGGHQPQHF. DNA for the CDR3: TGTGCCAGCAGCGTAAGCGGGGGGCATCAGCCCCAGCATTTT.

This clone was seen more than once but under ten times. The chain joins TRBV15 to TRBJ2-7; TRBD2 matches at 7 bases. CDR3 length: 15 amino acids. Germline loops: CDR1 LNHNV, CDR2 YYDKDF (reference sequence). V gave up 0 bases and J gave up 4 bases; unmatched junction bases: 6. As DNA, the CDR3 is TGTGCCACCAGCAGAGAGGGCGGGAGAGGGTACGAGCAGTACTTC. Translated, it gives CATSREGGRGYEQYF.

The V gene is TRBV9, the J gene TRBJ2-1; D uncertain. The CDR3 has 11 residues. Germline-derived CDR1 and CDR2 are SGDLS and YYNGEE. Trimming pared 4 bases from V and 7 bases from J, leaving 6 bases between. DNA for the CDR3: TGTGCCAGCAGCTTCCGTAATGAGCAGTTCTTC. Residues: CASSFRNEQFF.

The CDR3 spells CATKGGFGTQYF. The CDR3 coding sequence is TGTGCCACCAAGGGGGGGTTTGGTACGCAGTATTTT. This chain connects TRBV24-1 to TRBJ2-3, with a weak D call TRBD2 (7 bases). Germline V gene data show CDR1 as KGHDR and CDR2 as SFDVKD. V was pared by 8 bases and J by 8 bases, with 13 bases between. The CDR3 is 12 amino acids.

V gene TRBV11-2 combines with J gene TRBJ2-7; TRBD2 matches at 7 bases. The CDR3 has 16 amino acids. The trim removed 5 bases at V and 7 bases at J, leaving 17 bases unmatched. The germline V gene has CDR1 SGHAT and CDR2 FQNNGV. CDR3 DNA sequence: TGTGCCAGCAGCCCCGCCACCCAGCGGGATACGGGGGAGCAGTACTTC. It yields the protein CASSPATQRDTGEQYF.

The chain carries TRBV28 and TRBJ2-7; 8 bases fit TRBD1. This CDR3 has 16 residues. The J segment lost 0 bases and the V segment lost 4 bases, leaving 8 bases of the junction unmatched. CDR1 MDHEN and CDR2 SYDVKM come from the germline V gene. Written as DNA, the CDR3 is TGTGCCAGCAGTTCCCCCGCCGGGACAGGCTCCTACGAGCAGTACTTC. Protein product: CASSSPAGTGSYEQYF. The full variable domain, completed using reference TRBV28 and TRBJ2-7, is DVKVTQSSRYLVKRTGEKVFLECVQDMDHENMFWYRQDPGLGLRLIYFSYDVKMKEKGDIPEGYSVSREKKERFSLILESASTNQTSMYLCASSSPAGTGSYEQYFGPGTRLTVT.